These T cell receptor beta chains were read from a single sample in a study of immune evolution from preneoplasia to lung adenocarcinoma. Generated by immunoSEQ multiplex PCR, the TCRdb table keeps only in-frame clones and is missing some. The table includes about 27,000 clones, less than 80% detected once. The specimen was FFPE invasive lung adenocarcinoma tissue. These receptors all stem from a person between 55 and 70 years old with invasive lung adenocarcinoma. Some clones in this sample may be carry-over from other donors' samples. Each CDR3 is given with its conserved first and last residue.

v_gene: TRBV6-1; j_gene: TRBJ1-1; CDR3aa: CAGQTEARTEAFF
v_gene: TRBV27; j_gene: TRBJ1-1; CDR3aa: CASSLRGDPLNTEAFF
v_gene: TRBV5-1; j_gene: TRBJ2-7; CDR3aa: CASSYDSTGGAGEQYF
v_gene: TRBV7-9; j_gene: TRBJ1-2; CDR3aa: CASSFQGADYGYTF
v_gene: TRBV18; j_gene: TRBJ1-5; CDR3aa: CASSPRDRGLGPQHF
v_gene: TRBV2; j_gene: TRBJ2-5; CDR3aa: CASSAERQETQYF
v_gene: TRBV18; j_gene: TRBJ2-7; CDR3aa: CASSPGPDYEQYF
v_gene: TRBV7-3; j_gene: TRBJ2-1; CDR3aa: CASSPFGAGEGEQFF
v_gene: TRBV21-1; j_gene: TRBJ1-4; CDR3aa: CASSARPGGIF
v_gene: TRBV11-2; j_gene: TRBJ2-1; CDR3aa: CASRGRGLAGGHEQFF
v_gene: TRBV19; j_gene: TRBJ2-7; CDR3aa: CASSKGLAESYEQYF
v_gene: TRBV4-1; j_gene: TRBJ1-1; CDR3aa: CASSPGGGWSTEAFF
v_gene: TRBV2; j_gene: TRBJ1-4; CDR3aa: CASSDLAGYEKLFF
v_gene: TRBV7-8; j_gene: TRBJ2-6; CDR3aa: CASSIRRLGPSGANVLTF
v_gene: TRBV6-6; j_gene: TRBJ2-7; CDR3aa: CASRVRESSYEQYF
v_gene: TRBV27; j_gene: TRBJ2-4; CDR3aa: CASSLGGISHKNIQYF
v_gene: TRBV29-1; j_gene: TRBJ1-2; CDR3aa: CSAGTGAGYGYTF
v_gene: TRBV7-2; j_gene: TRBJ2-7; CDR3aa: CASSKTGGSGYEQYF
v_gene: TRBV28; j_gene: TRBJ2-5; CDR3aa: CASSLRPPPAQETQYF
v_gene: TRBV18; j_gene: TRBJ2-3; CDR3aa: CASSQSGTDTQYF
v_gene: TRBV10-2; j_gene: TRBJ2-5; CDR3aa: CASSESNREETQYF
v_gene: TRBV5-1; j_gene: TRBJ2-7; CDR3aa: CASSLADPMTDEQYF
v_gene: TRBV10-3; j_gene: TRBJ2-2; CDR3aa: CAITGQVTGELFF
v_gene: TRBV7-9; j_gene: TRBJ1-6; CDR3aa: CASSFISGDSPLHF
v_gene: TRBV7-8; j_gene: TRBJ2-2; CDR3aa: CASSLFGTGELFF
v_gene: TRBV6-5; j_gene: TRBJ2-7; CDR3aa: CASSSAGGGSYEQYF
v_gene: TRBV7-2; j_gene: TRBJ1-2; CDR3aa: CASSLDKLYGYTF
v_gene: TRBV7-9; j_gene: TRBJ1-1; CDR3aa: CASSFSNTEAFF
v_gene: TRBV4-3; j_gene: TRBJ2-7; CDR3aa: CASSQELAGASYEQYF
v_gene: TRBV5-1; j_gene: TRBJ2-1; CDR3aa: CASSSGLAGGGNEQFF
v_gene: TRBV4-2; j_gene: TRBJ2-7; CDR3aa: CASSQAGAEGDEQYF
v_gene: TRBV28; j_gene: TRBJ2-3; CDR3aa: CASSLGLSTSTDTQYF
v_gene: TRBV19; j_gene: TRBJ2-6; CDR3aa: CASGDKIRSGANVLTF
v_gene: TRBV27; j_gene: TRBJ2-7; CDR3aa: CASSSQGGIRDRGEQYF
v_gene: TRBV19; j_gene: TRBJ2-2; CDR3aa: CASKVWGAGAGGDTGELFF
v_gene: TRBV27; j_gene: TRBJ1-5; CDR3aa: CASSRAINRVLSQPQHF
v_gene: TRBV5-4; j_gene: TRBJ2-3; CDR3aa: CASSFLGMHTDTQYF
v_gene: TRBV28; j_gene: TRBJ2-7; CDR3aa: CASSFMDPGGEQYF
v_gene: TRBV12-5; j_gene: TRBJ2-7; CDR3aa: CASGLGTGQGTYEQYF
v_gene: TRBV28; j_gene: TRBJ1-1; CDR3aa: CASSPFPGPRPTEAFF
v_gene: TRBV15; j_gene: TRBJ1-3; CDR3aa: CATSRGDDGNLGTIYF
v_gene: TRBV5-3; j_gene: TRBJ2-7; CDR3aa: CASSLGQGSRVEQYF
v_gene: TRBV25-1; j_gene: TRBJ2-1; CDR3aa: CAASGSANEQFF
v_gene: TRBV30; j_gene: TRBJ1-5; CDR3aa: CAWSTGQGARSNQPQHF
v_gene: TRBV12-5; j_gene: TRBJ2-7; CDR3aa: CASGPQGGQPYF
v_gene: TRBV2; j_gene: TRBJ1-1; CDR3aa: CASSEGWGGVNTEAFF
v_gene: TRBV2; j_gene: TRBJ1-4; CDR3aa: CASSADSNEKLFF
v_gene: TRBV29-1; j_gene: TRBJ2-5; CDR3aa: CSVVLSTDSQETQYF